Below, 24 T cell receptor beta chains from the same sample are listed, as sequenced in a study of T cells in Graves' hyperthyroidism and ophthalmopathy. TCR beta CDR3 regions were amplified from RNA. HTBI primers were the set used in a first-round RT-PCR of the TCR CDR3. TCRdb reanalysed the multiplex PCR reads using MiXCR and keeps one entry per CDR3 protein. The sample includes under 40,000 distinct CDR3 sequences, 40% to 60% of them seen just once. The sequenced material came from blood. These receptors were collected from a man aged 35-49 years with Graves' ophthalmopathy.

This clonotype was seen at least ten times. V and J are TRBV3-1 and TRBJ1-6; possible D gene TRBD1, 5 bases. The CDR3 is 14 residues long. The V end lost 5 bases, the J end lost 7 bases, and 12 bases lay between the germline ends. Germline-derived CDR1 and CDR2 are LGHDT and YNNKEL (reference sequence). CDR3 coding DNA: TGTGCCAGCAGCACCGGGACGGAAAATTCACCCCTCCACTTT. Translating it yields CASSTGTENSPLHF. Full variable domain (outside the CDR3, taken from reference TRBV3-1 and TRBJ1-6): DTAVSQTPKYLVTQMGNDKSIKCEQNLGHDTMYWYKQDSKKFLKIMFSYNNKELIINETVPNRFSPKSPDKAHLNLHINSLELGDSAVYFCASSTGTENSPLHFGNGTRLTVT.

The chain links TRBV10-3 to TRBJ2-7; 7 bases fit TRBD1. With 6 bases clipped from V and 2 bases from J, the junction kept 13 bases outside the gene matches. CDR3 size: 16 residues. Germline V gives CDR1 ENHRY, CDR2 SYGVKD. In DNA, the CDR3 is TGTGCCATCAGGTCCGACAGGGTGGCCCCTCCCTACGAGCAGTACTTC. It encodes CAIRSDRVAPPYEQYF.

Notes on this clonotype: This may be a read error: a much more frequent sequence differs by one nucleotide. V and J are TRBV3-1 and TRBJ2-5; D might be TRBD2 (6 bases). The CDR3 covers 15 residues. V lost 8 bases, J lost 5 bases, and 21 bases lay in between. Germline V gives CDR1 LGHDT, CDR2 YNNKEL (reference sequence). The CDR3 DNA sequence: TGTGCCAGCGGCCCCAGGGACGGGGGTTTGGAGACCCAGTACTTC. It translates to CASGPRDGGLETQYF.

This clonotype was recorded many times. This chain joins TRBV19 and TRBJ2-2; D is possibly TRBD2 (5 bases). Germline V gene data show CDR1 as LNHDA and CDR2 as SQIVND (reference sequence). CDR3 size: 14 residues. Trimming stripped 5 bases from V and 5 bases from J, with 12 bases between. Here the CDR3 reads CASSPWTGTGELFF. In DNA, the CDR3 is TGTGCCAGTAGTCCCTGGACTGGTACCGGGGAGCTGTTTTTT.

This clonotype qualifies as medium-sized. The V call is TRBV7-2, the J call TRBJ1-5; D ambiguous. This CDR3 region has 12 residues. V lost 8 bases and J 4 bases, leaving 9 bases between the germline ends. The germline V gene encodes CDR1 SGHTA and CDR2 FQGNSA. The CDR3 DNA reads as TGTGCCAGCGGTCGGATAAATCAGCCCCAGCATTTT. It specifies CASGRINQPQHF. Filled out from reference TRBV7-2 and TRBJ1-5, the complete variable domain reads GAGVSQSPSNKVTEKGKDVELRCDPISGHTALYWYRQSLGQGLEFLIYFQGNSAPDKSGLPSDRFSAERTGGSVSTLTIQRTQQEDSAVYLCASGRINQPQHFGDGTRLSIL.

This chain connects TRBV3-1 to TRBJ1-5; D is unresolved. The germline V and J ends were trimmed by 2 bases and 0 bases, with 8 bases remaining between them. Germline values: CDR1 LGHDT, CDR2 YNNKEL (reference sequence). The CDR3 has 15 residues. In nucleotides, the CDR3 is TGTGCCAGCAGCCAATCCCCTGATAGCAATCAGCCCCAGCATTTT. This translates into CASSQSPDSNQPQHF.

CDR3 nucleotide sequence: TGCAGTGCCCGACAGGGGGTATTGAGCTCTGGGGCCAACGTCCTGACTTTC. Protein product: CSARQGVLSSGANVLTF. The rearrangement joins TRBV20-1 to TRBJ2-6; 9 nucleotides match TRBD1. Germline lookup yields CDR1 DFQATT and CDR2 SNEGSKA (reference sequence). V trimming: 6 bases; J trimming: 0 bases; junction bases outside the gene matches: 9. This CDR3 region has 17 residues.

The CDR3 bases are TGCGCCAGCAGTGAGTCATTGGAACGAAACTACGAGCAGTACTTC. It translates to CASSESLERNYEQYF. The J gene is TRBJ2-7, the V gene TRBV10-1, with D unresolved. CDR1 WNHNN and CDR2 SYGVQD come from the germline V gene (reference sequence). Trimming stripped 0 bases from V and 3 bases from J, with 12 bases between. The CDR3 is made up of 15 amino acids.

This clonotype was observed at least ten times. This chain uses TRBV28 with TRBJ1-6, with no clear D. Germline loops: CDR1 MDHEN, CDR2 SYDVKM. Between the trimmed V and J ends, which lost 6 bases and 7 bases, there was a span of 16 bases. The CDR3 length is 15 residues. CDR3 loop: CASSRLTGTNSPLHF. In DNA form, the CDR3 reads TGTGCCAGCAGCCGACTTACGGGCACGAATTCACCCCTCCACTTT. Together with reference TRBV28 and TRBJ1-6, the CDR3 gives the full variable domain: DVKVTQSSRYLVKRTGEKVFLECVQDMDHENMFWYRQDPGLGLRLIYFSYDVKMKEKGDIPEGYSVSREKKERFSLILESASTNQTSMYLCASSRLTGTNSPLHFGNGTRLTVT.

This clonotype was seen ten or more times. The chain is built from TRBV7-9 and TRBJ2-5, with TRBD1 identical over 9 bases. This CDR3 is built from 15 residues. With V trimmed by 7 bases and J by 4 bases, 10 bases remained unmatched. Per germline, CDR1 SEHNR and CDR2 FQNEAQ (reference sequence). The CDR3 DNA reads TGTGCCAGCACGGGACAGGGCTCCACTCGAGAGACCCAGTACTTC. This translates into CASTGQGSTRETQYF.

This clonotype was found many times. The genes are TRBV4-2 and TRBJ1-1; D might be TRBD1 (6 bases). V was shortened by 1 base and J by 0 bases, with 21 bases between the two germline ends. The CDR3 extends over 19 amino acids. Germline V gene data show CDR1 as LGHNA and CDR2 as YNFKEQ. Written as DNA, the CDR3 is TGTGCCAGCAGCCAAGGGCCCAATGGGGGGCTGGGAATGAACACTGAAGCTTTCTTT. Protein sequence: CASSQGPNGGLGMNTEAFF.

Only a few counts were recorded for this clonotype. CDR3 in amino acids: CASSRTGQYNQPQHF. The CDR3 region has the DNA TGTGCCAGCAGCCGAACAGGACAATACAATCAGCCCCAGCATTTT. The genes are TRBV7-9 and TRBJ1-5; possible D gene TRBD1, 5 bases. The V end was cut by 5 bases, the J end by 3 bases, with 14 bases between. The CDR3 consists of 15 residues. The germline gives CDR1 SEHNR, CDR2 FQNEAQ (reference sequence).

The rearrangement uses TRBV7-9 and TRBJ1-4, with 8 bases fitting TRBD1. Unmatched junction bases numbered 6, after V lost 8 bases and J lost 4 bases. The CDR3 consists of 14 residues. CDR1 and CDR2 (germline): SEHNR, FQNEAQ (reference sequence). The CDR3 protein is CASLRTGFNEKLFF. The DNA for the CDR3 is TGTGCCAGCCTACGGACAGGGTTTAATGAAAAACTGTTTTTT.

The V gene is TRBV9, the J gene TRBJ1-5; no definite D call. The V end lost 5 bases, the J end lost 5 bases, and 17 bases lay between the germline ends. This CDR3 comprises 15 residues. The germline CDR1 and CDR2 sequences are SGDLS and YYNGEE. This chain's CDR3 is CASSRGPSGDQPQHF. CDR3 in DNA: TGTGCCAGCAGTAGAGGACCGTCAGGCGATCAGCCCCAGCATTTT.

Many counts were recorded for this clonotype. This sequence joins TRBV5-4 and TRBJ1-4; D is ambiguous. Deletions cut 1 base from V and 10 bases from J, with 8 bases between. The CDR3 contains 12 residues. The germline gives CDR1 SGHNT, CDR2 YYREEE (reference sequence). The CDR3: CASSLNEGKLFF. The DNA for the CDR3 is TGTGCCAGCAGCTTGAACGAAGGAAAACTGTTTTTT.

As to this clonotype: Lacking the conserved final phenylalanine or tryptophan, this CDR3 likely reflects a read error. The chain uses TRBV5-1 and TRBJ1-6; the D is unclear. The germline CDR1 and CDR2 sequences are SGHRS and YFSETQ. The CDR3 is 12 residues long. The CDR3 coding sequence is TGCGCCAGCGGCTTGTCGGGTTCACCCCTCCACCTT. It encodes CASGLSGSPLHL.

This chain connects TRBV10-1 to TRBJ2-7; TRBD2 matches at 12 bases. CDR3 length: 18 amino acids. Germline V gives CDR1 WNHNN, CDR2 SYGVQD (reference sequence). The V segment lost 3 bases and the J segment 6 bases; nucleotides outside the gene matches: 15. CDR3 region: CASSEGQGLAGCDCEQYF. The CDR3 bases are TGCGCCAGCAGTGAAGGGCAAGGACTAGCGGGATGTGATTGCGAGCAGTACTTC.

Sample share makes this clonotype medium-sized. The J gene is TRBJ1-4, the V gene TRBV20-1; 7 bases align to TRBD1. Germline assignment: CDR1 DFQATT and CDR2 SNEGSKA (reference sequence). The CDR3 sequence is 14 residues long. Trimming cost V 0 bases and J 7 bases; bases outside gene matches: 5. DNA for the CDR3: TGCAGTGCTAGAGAAAGGGGGCCTGGTGAAAAACTGTTTTTT. This encodes CSARERGPGEKLFF.

The rearrangement uses TRBV6-6 and TRBJ2-7; 10 bases fit TRBD1. The trim removed 3 bases at V and 3 bases at J, leaving 14 bases unmatched. This CDR3 is 18 amino acids long. The germline gives CDR1 MNHNY, CDR2 SVGAGI (reference sequence). This CDR3 is CASSYPTDRGRSGYEQYV. CDR3 nucleotide sequence: TGTGCCAGCAGTTATCCGACCGACAGGGGGCGAAGTGGCTACGAGCAGTACGTC.

There are many counts of this clonotype. The chain employs TRBV20-1 and TRBJ1-5; D not resolved. This CDR3 is 17 amino acids long. V dropped 5 bases and J dropped 0 bases, with 20 bases sitting between them. CDR1 is DFQATT and CDR2 is SNEGSKA in the germline V gene (reference sequence). The CDR3 loop reads CSASSVWSLDSNQPQHF. The DNA of the CDR3 is TGCAGTGCTTCCTCCGTTTGGTCCCTTGATAGCAATCAGCCCCAGCATTTT.

By share, this clonotype ranks as medium-sized. The CDR3, as DNA: TGCAGCGTCCAACAGAGACCCTATGGCTACACCTTC. Amino acid sequence: CSVQQRPYGYTF. This chain uses TRBV29-1 with TRBJ1-2; D ambiguous. CDR3 length: 12 residues. Per germline, CDR1 SQVTM and CDR2 ANQGSEA. V dropped 6 bases and J dropped 4 bases, with 12 bases sitting between them.

A single count supports this clonotype. The V call is TRBV28, the J call TRBJ1-2, with 12 nucleotides matching TRBD1. V was pared by 6 bases and J by 7 bases, with 9 bases of the junction left unmatched. Germline values: CDR1 MDHEN, CDR2 SYDVKM. The length of the CDR3 is 15 residues. The CDR3 bases are TGTGCCAGCAGCCCATCCGGGGACAGGGGGCTTGGCTACACCTTC. It translates to CASSPSGDRGLGYTF.

The chain links TRBV5-1 to TRBJ2-5, with D hard to call. This CDR3 region has 15 residues. The ends were cut back, 4 bases at V and 3 bases at J, with 16 bases in the middle. Germline V gene sequence: CDR1 SGHRS, CDR2 YFSETQ. The CDR3, as DNA: TGCGCCAGCAGCCTAGATACCTACGGTAAAGAGACCCAGTACTTC. It yields the protein CASSLDTYGKETQYF.

V usage is TRBV29-1 and J usage is TRBJ2-3, with 10 bases aligning to TRBD2. The V gene's germline CDR1 is SQVTM and CDR2 ANQGSEA. This CDR3 is built from 15 residues. After removal of 8 bases from V and 0 bases from J, the junction contained 8 bases not matched to a gene. The CDR3 coding sequence is TGCAGCTTGGGCCGGACTAGCGGTAGCACAGATACGCAGTATTTT. It translates to CSLGRTSGSTDTQYF.